This T cell receptor beta chain was identified in a study of OX40 agonist ivuxolimab in advanced cancers. Across the study: The treatment was a fully human IgG2 OX40 agonist, ivuxolimab. Three patients got partial responses; one had hepatocellular carcinoma and two had cutaneous melanoma.

Assay: immunoSEQ multiplex PCR; the TCRdb copy retains only in-frame clones and omits some. The sample lists 67,000 or so clones; less than 90% were seen once. V was pared by 5 bases and J by 4 bases, with 11 bases of the junction left unmatched. The CDR3 has 16 residues. Germline V gives CDR1 SEHNR, CDR2 FQNEAQ (reference sequence). Excluded were patients having autoimmune disease history or systemic immunosuppression. This TCR was recovered from an adult with an advanced solid tumor such as melanoma, head and neck, liver or kidney cancer. This specimen was CD4+ or CD8+ T cells sorted from blood, taken in a trial of the OX40 agonist ivuxolimab. The rearrangement joins TRBV7-9 to TRBJ2-5, with TRBD2 matching 9 bases. CDR3 sequence reads: CASSQGTSRGGETQYF. The CDR3 nucleotides are TGTGCCAGCAGCCAAGGGACTAGCCGCGGGGGAGAGACCCAGTACTTC.